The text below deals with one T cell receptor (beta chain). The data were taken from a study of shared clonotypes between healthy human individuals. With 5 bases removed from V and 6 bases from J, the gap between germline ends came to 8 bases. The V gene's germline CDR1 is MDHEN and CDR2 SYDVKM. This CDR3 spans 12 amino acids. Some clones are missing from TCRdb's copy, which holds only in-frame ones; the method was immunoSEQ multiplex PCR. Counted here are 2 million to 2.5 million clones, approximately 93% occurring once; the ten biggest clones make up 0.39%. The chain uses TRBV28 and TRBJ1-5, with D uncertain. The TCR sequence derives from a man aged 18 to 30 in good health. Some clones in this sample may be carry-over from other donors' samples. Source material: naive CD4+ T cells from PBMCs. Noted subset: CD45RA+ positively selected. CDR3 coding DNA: TGTGCCAGCAGTCCGGAGATTCAGCCCCAGCATTTT. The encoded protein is CASSPEIQPQHF.